Below, 15 T cell receptor beta chains from the same sample are listed, as sequenced in a study of OX40 agonist ivuxolimab in advanced cancers. Sequencing was performed with immunoSEQ multiplex PCR; in TCRdb, only in-frame clones are kept and a portion is missing. The sample lists some 73,000 clones, about nine tenths occurring once. Here the sequenced sample was CD4+ or CD8+ T cells sorted from blood, taken in a trial of the OX40 agonist ivuxolimab. The source is an adult with an advanced solid tumor such as melanoma, head and neck, liver or kidney cancer.

The gene calls are TRBV5-4 and TRBJ2-1; 13 bases line up with TRBD2. The CDR3 is 14 residues long. J lost 5 bases, V lost 7 bases, and 3 bases had no gene match. Germline V gene data show CDR1 as SGHNT and CDR2 as YYREEE (reference sequence). In DNA form, the CDR3 reads TGTGCCAGCCCCGGGACTAGCGGGGACAATGAGCAGTTCTTC. The encoded protein is CASPGTSGDNEQFF.

V usage is TRBV7-9 and J usage is TRBJ2-1; D assignment may be TRBD1 or TRBD2 (5 bases each). Germline V gene sequence: CDR1 SEHNR, CDR2 FQNEAQ (reference sequence). This CDR3 region has 15 residues. The ends were cut back, 0 bases at V and 6 bases at J, with 12 bases in the middle. The CDR3 nucleotides read TGTGCCAGCAGCTTAGCGGTGAGGGGCCCCAATGAGCAGTTCTTC. This gives the protein CASSLAVRGPNEQFF. Using reference TRBV7-9 and TRBJ2-1 for the parts outside the CDR3, the full variable domain is DTGVSQNPRHKITKRGQNVTFRCDPISEHNRLYWYRQTLGQGPEFLTYFQNEAQLEKSRLLSDRFSAERPKGSFSTLEIQRTEQGDSAMYLCASSLAVRGPNEQFFGPGTRLTVL.

The CDR3 DNA reads TGCGCCAGCAGCCAAGATCAAATAAGGGCGGGAGGGGCCCCAGATACGCAGTATTTT. It yields the protein CASSQDQIRAGGAPDTQYF. V usage is TRBV4-1 and J usage is TRBJ2-3; 9 bases match TRBD2. After removal of 0 bases from V and 4 bases from J, the junction contained 14 bases not matched to a gene. This CDR3 comprises 19 residues. CDR1 and CDR2 from the germline V gene are MGHRA and YSYEKL.

The gene calls are TRBV11-2 and TRBJ2-3; weak D call: TRBD1 (5 bases). The CDR3 consists of 14 residues. Germline V gene sequence: CDR1 SGHAT, CDR2 FQNNGV. The V end was cut by 6 bases, the J end by 4 bases, with 14 bases between. The DNA for the CDR3 is TGTGCCAGCAGACCAGGGTGGGTTCCAGATACGCAGTATTTT. It is translated as CASRPGWVPDTQYF.

The CDR3 is CASSSRSLDTQYF. DNA for the CDR3: TGCGCCAGCAGCTCGCGGAGTTTGGATACGCAGTATTTT. The genes are TRBV5-1 and TRBJ2-3; D unclear. Looked up from germline, CDR1 is SGHRS and CDR2 is YFSETQ. The V and J ends lost 3 bases and 6 bases respectively, with 11 bases between them. The CDR3 extends over 13 amino acids.

The CDR3 region has the DNA TGTGCCAGAATTACTAGCGGGGGGGCAAACCAAGAGACCCAGTACTTC. Translated, it gives CARITSGGANQETQYF. This rearrangement joins TRBV5-3 to TRBJ2-5, with TRBD2 identical over 13 bases. TRBV5-3 falls under the ORF class, with uncertain function. The CDR3 is made up of 16 amino acids. V gave up 6 bases and J gave up 0 bases; unmatched junction bases: 5.

The chain is built from TRBV7-8 and TRBJ1-1; 9 bases line up with TRBD1. Germline values: CDR1 SGHVS, CDR2 FQNEAQ. After removal of 5 bases from V and 5 bases from J, the junction contained 12 bases not matched to a gene. The CDR3 has 16 residues. This CDR3 is CASSQPRDRVETEAFF. DNA of the CDR3: TGTGCCAGCAGCCAACCCCGGGACAGGGTAGAGACTGAAGCTTTCTTT.

Only a few counts were recorded for this clone. In DNA form, the CDR3 reads TGTGCCAGCAGATACCGGGACACCTACAATGAGCAGTTCTTC. Protein product: CASRYRDTYNEQFF. The gene calls are TRBV5-5 and TRBJ2-1, with D perhaps matching TRBD1 (6 bases). This CDR3 region has 14 residues. The germline V gene encodes CDR1 SGHKS and CDR2 YYEKEE (reference sequence). Trimming removed 5 bases from V and 2 bases from J, with 11 bases in between.

The genes are TRBV29-1 and TRBJ2-5; D remains unclear. The V gene lost 4 bases and the J gene lost 1 base, with 13 bases spanning the gap. CDR1 is SQVTM, CDR2 ANQGSEA, per germline. The CDR3 length is 14 residues. The DNA of the CDR3 is TGCAGCGTTGTGCTCTATATAGGCCAAGAGACCCAGTACTTC. Its translation is CSVVLYIGQETQYF.

The V call is TRBV2, the J call TRBJ2-7; 9 bases are shared with TRBD1. CDR1 is SNHLY, CDR2 FYNNEI, per germline. This CDR3 has 13 amino acids. Unmatched junction bases numbered 8, after V lost 8 bases and J lost 6 bases. CDR3 in amino acids: CASRAGTGFEQYF. The CDR3 bases are TGTGCCAGCCGTGCCGGGACAGGGTTCGAGCAGTACTTC.

The chain joins TRBV9 to TRBJ2-1; 14 bases agree with TRBD2. In germline, CDR1 is SGDLS, CDR2 YYNGEE. V gave up 2 bases and J gave up 10 bases; unmatched junction bases: 2. This CDR3 is 14 amino acids long. The CDR3 here is CASSVGLAGDEQFF. As DNA, the CDR3 is TGTGCCAGCAGCGTGGGACTAGCGGGGGACGAGCAGTTCTTC. Full variable domain (remainder filled in from reference TRBV9 and TRBJ2-1): DSGVTQTPKHLITATGQRVTLRCSPRSGDLSVYWYQQSLDQGLQFLIQYYNGEERAKGNILERFSAQQFPDLHSELNLSSLELGDSALYFCASSVGLAGDEQFFGPGTRLTVL.

The rearrangement uses TRBV30 and TRBJ1-1, with D uncertain. Germline lookup yields CDR1 GTSNPN and CDR2 SVGIG (reference sequence). The V end was cut by 4 bases, the J end by 1 base, with 10 bases between. The CDR3 covers 13 residues. CDR3 in amino acids: CAWIPPGNTEAFF. The CDR3 region has the DNA TGTGCCTGGATCCCCCCAGGGAACACTGAAGCTTTCTTT.

The chain is built from TRBV7-9 and TRBJ2-7, with 10 bases aligning to TRBD1. V lost 4 bases to trimming and J lost 0 bases; unmatched junction nucleotides: 0. Germline CDR1 and CDR2: SEHNR and FQNEAQ (reference sequence). The CDR3 loop spans 14 amino acids. CDR3 region: CASSWTGGSYEQYF. The CDR3 coding sequence is TGTGCCAGCAGCTGGACAGGGGGCTCCTACGAGCAGTACTTC.

The V and J genes are TRBV7-9 and TRBJ2-1; a possible D gene is TRBD2 (5 bases). V gave up 4 bases and J gave up 7 bases, with 17 bases separating them. The length of the CDR3 is 15 residues. Germline V gives CDR1 SEHNR, CDR2 FQNEAQ (reference sequence). This CDR3 reads CASSSERRRGNEQFF. CDR3 in DNA: TGTGCCAGCAGCTCGGAGCGGCGCCGAGGGAATGAGCAGTTCTTC. The complete variable domain, with remaining parts taken from reference TRBV7-9 and TRBJ2-1, reads DTGVSQNPRHKITKRGQNVTFRCDPISEHNRLYWYRQTLGQGPEFLTYFQNEAQLEKSRLLSDRFSAERPKGSFSTLEIQRTEQGDSAMYLCASSSERRRGNEQFFGPGTRLTVL.

The chain joins TRBV7-8 to TRBJ2-7, with D maybe TRBD1 (5 bases). Germline values: CDR1 SGHVS, CDR2 FQNEAQ. The CDR3 length is 13 residues. V gave up 5 bases and J gave up 3 bases, with 11 bases separating them. The CDR3, as DNA: TGTGCCAGCAGCCCAGGGCAGAGCTACGAGCAGTACTTC. This sequence encodes CASSPGQSYEQYF.